These 22 T cell receptor beta chains originate from one sample sequenced in a study of shared clonotypes between healthy human individuals. Repertoires were generated with immunoSEQ multiplex PCR, while TCRdb's copy carries only in-frame clones and drops some. The sample includes about 1.1 million clones, around 78% of them seen just once. The material sequenced was memory CD4+ T cells from PBMCs. Subset defined: CD45RA-negative fraction. All receptors come from a man aged 18 to 30 in good health. Some clones in this sample may be carry-over from other donors' samples.

In regard to this clone: At the DNA level, this CDR3 is encoded by other sequences in the same sample as well. The gene calls are TRBV7-2 and TRBJ2-3; possible D gene TRBD2, 6 bases. Trimming stripped 3 bases from V and 3 bases from J, with 7 bases between. The CDR3 loop spans 13 amino acids. Germline V gene data show CDR1 as SGHTA and CDR2 as FQGNSA. CDR3 sequence: CASSFGGTDTQYF. In DNA, the CDR3 is TGTGCCAGCAGCTTCGGAGGGACAGATACGCAGTATTTT.

The rearrangement uses TRBV28 and TRBJ2-7, with D possibly matching TRBD2 (5 bases). Per germline, CDR1 MDHEN and CDR2 SYDVKM. The CDR3 covers 13 residues. Trimming left V 7 bases short and J 2 bases short, with 12 bases between. For the CDR3, the DNA is TGTGCCAGCAAGAAAGCGGATACCTACGAGCAGTACTTC. The encoded protein is CASKKADTYEQYF.

V usage is TRBV5-4 and J usage is TRBJ2-3, with a weak D call TRBD1 (5 bases). Trimming stripped 3 bases from V and 5 bases from J, with 16 bases between. CDR1 SGHNT and CDR2 YYREEE come from the germline V gene (reference sequence). This CDR3 contains 15 residues. This CDR3 is CASSWGSGQVDTQYF. CDR3 nucleotide sequence: TGTGCCAGCAGCTGGGGCTCGGGCCAGGTAGATACGCAGTATTTT.

The chain is built from TRBV27 and TRBJ2-7, with 7 bases fitting TRBD1. Germline V CDR1 and CDR2: MNHEY, SMNVEV (reference sequence). The CDR3 totals 15 residues. V shed 5 bases and J 1 base; nucleotides not matched to a gene: 8. CDR3 DNA sequence: TGTGCCAGCAGTACCCGACAGGGTGCGTCCTACGAGCAGTACTTC. This translates into CASSTRQGASYEQYF.

This clone turned up a few times. The rearrangement joins TRBV30 to TRBJ2-1; 7 bases match TRBD2. Germline lookup yields CDR1 GTSNPN and CDR2 SVGIG (reference sequence). The CDR3 sequence is 11 residues long. V shed 2 bases, J shed 15 bases, and the junction held 7 bases outside the gene matches. CDR3 sequence reads: CAWSLDGRPFF. CDR3 nucleotides: TGTGCCTGGAGTCTCGACGGGAGGCCGTTCTTC.

The chain joins TRBV9 to TRBJ2-5; 9 nucleotides agree with TRBD2. The CDR3 covers 16 residues. V trimming: 3 bases; J trimming: 5 bases; junction bases outside the gene matches: 11. CDR1 and CDR2 (germline): SGDLS, YYNGEE. The CDR3 sequence: CASSGGSGSAGETQYF. The CDR3 DNA follows: TGTGCCAGCAGCGGGGGTAGCGGGAGTGCGGGCGAGACCCAGTACTTC.

V is TRBV27 and J is TRBJ1-5, with D uncertain. Germline CDR1 and CDR2: MNHEY and SMNVEV (reference sequence). The CDR3 is made up of 14 amino acids. V lost 3 bases, J lost 3 bases, and 9 bases lay in between. This CDR3 is CASSFAGANQPQHF. DNA for the CDR3: TGTGCCAGCAGTTTCGCGGGAGCCAATCAGCCCCAGCATTTT.

In its sample, this clone was seen once. The rearrangement joins TRBV7-9 to TRBJ2-1; D is tentatively TRBD1 or TRBD2 (5 bases each). The CDR3 is made up of 17 amino acids. CDR1 is SEHNR, CDR2 FQNEAQ, per germline (reference sequence). V lost 5 bases to trimming and J lost 8 bases, with 25 bases between them. The CDR3 region has the DNA TGTGCCAGCAGCGATCGGGGCTCCAGGCCCAGGGACGATGAGCAGTTCTTC. It specifies CASSDRGSRPRDDEQFF.

CDR3 residues: CASSFLPGLAGAEQYF. The CDR3 nucleotides are TGTGCCAGCAGCTTTCTCCCCGGACTAGCGGGAGCCGAGCAGTACTTC. The chain carries TRBV7-9 and TRBJ2-7; 13 nucleotides line up with TRBD2. CDR1 is SEHNR and CDR2 is FQNEAQ in the germline V gene (reference sequence). The CDR3 is made up of 16 amino acids. V lost 3 bases to trimming and J lost 6 bases; unmatched junction nucleotides: 8. The full variable domain, with the rest looked up from reference TRBV7-9 and TRBJ2-7, is DTGVSQNPRHKITKRGQNVTFRCDPISEHNRLYWYRQTLGQGPEFLTYFQNEAQLEKSRLLSDRFSAERPKGSFSTLEIQRTEQGDSAMYLCASSFLPGLAGAEQYFGPGTRLTVT.

This chain links TRBV10-3 with TRBJ2-5, with 9 positions matching TRBD2. V lost 2 bases, J lost 2 bases, and 9 bases stayed unmatched. The CDR3 has 17 amino acids. Germline V gene data show CDR1 as ENHRY and CDR2 as SYGVKD. The CDR3 nucleotides read TGTGCCATCAGTGAGGGACTAGCGAAAACCAATCAAGAGACCCAGTACTTC. It specifies CAISEGLAKTNQETQYF.

The sample holds many counts of this clone. The CDR3: CATKTGGLWDTQYF. The CDR3 DNA reads TGTGCCACTAAAACAGGGGGCCTTTGGGATACGCAGTATTTT. This sequence joins TRBV6-1 and TRBJ2-3; 9 bases agree with TRBD1. Germline CDR1 is MNHNS and CDR2 is SASEGT. Trimming cost V 10 bases and J 6 bases; bases outside gene matches: 11. The CDR3 runs 14 residues.

Turning to this clone: Other DNA sequences from this sample encode an identical CDR3 as well. The chain carries TRBV20-1 and TRBJ2-7, with D hard to call. The CDR3 sequence is 11 residues long. The germline gives CDR1 DFQATT, CDR2 SNEGSKA (reference sequence). V was pared by 3 bases and J by 2 bases, with 5 bases between. CDR3 residues: CSARVTYEQYF. The CDR3 region has the DNA TGCAGTGCTAGGGTTACCTACGAGCAGTACTTC.

J is TRBJ2-7 and V is TRBV11-2, with D perhaps assigned TRBD1 or TRBD2 (5 bases each). The CDR3 extends over 14 amino acids. The V and J ends lost 5 bases and 6 bases respectively, with 17 bases between them. Per the germline V gene, CDR1 is SGHAT and CDR2 is FQNNGV. CDR3 sequence (DNA): TGTGCCAGCAGCCCCGGGACGGAGTCTGCCGAGCAGTACTTC. It yields the protein CASSPGTESAEQYF.

The chain is built from TRBV27 and TRBJ1-2, with D possibly TRBD1 on 6 matching bases. V shed 6 bases and J shed 3 bases, with 11 bases lying between them. The CDR3 consists of 13 residues. CDR1 and CDR2 from the germline V gene are MNHEY and SMNVEV (reference sequence). This CDR3 is CASRTDRYYGYTF. In DNA, the CDR3 is TGTGCCAGCAGGACGGACAGATACTATGGCTACACCTTC.

The count of this clone is one. V and J are TRBV5-8 and TRBJ1-1; no definite D call. This CDR3 is built from 14 residues. Germline assignment: CDR1 SGHTS and CDR2 YDEGEE. V was trimmed by 5 bases and J by 4 bases, leaving 15 bases between them. CDR3 loop: CASRDKGRGTEAFF. For the CDR3, the DNA is TGTGCCAGCAGGGATAAGGGTCGTGGCACTGAAGCTTTCTTT.

This chain joins TRBV10-1 and TRBJ1-1; 7 bases are shared with TRBD1. Per germline, CDR1 WNHNN and CDR2 SYGVQD (reference sequence). The junction had 4 bases not matched to a gene; V was cut back by 3 bases and J by 6 bases. The CDR3 is 13 residues long. The chain's CDR3 is CASSETGVSEAFF. Written as DNA, the CDR3 is TGCGCCAGCAGTGAAACAGGGGTCTCTGAAGCTTTCTTT.

The CDR3 sequence is CASSTHYNEQFF. The CDR3 DNA reads as TGTGCCAGCAGCACGCACTACAATGAGCAGTTCTTC. The chain recombines TRBV28 with TRBJ2-1, with unresolved D. The CDR3 contains 12 residues. Germline CDR1 and CDR2: MDHEN and SYDVKM. Trimming pared 6 bases from V and 3 bases from J, leaving 6 bases between. The full variable domain, its missing parts supplied by reference TRBV28 and TRBJ2-1, is DVKVTQSSRYLVKRTGEKVFLECVQDMDHENMFWYRQDPGLGLRLIYFSYDVKMKEKGDIPEGYSVSREKKERFSLILESASTNQTSMYLCASSTHYNEQFFGPGTRLTVL.

The chain couples TRBV6-6 to TRBJ2-5; possibly TRBD1 for D (6 bases). The germline CDR1 and CDR2 sequences are MNHNY and SVGAGI (reference sequence). This CDR3 region has 14 residues. Trimming stripped 1 base from V and 2 bases from J, with 8 bases between. As DNA, the CDR3 is TGTGCCAGCAGTTACTTCGACAGGCAAGAGACCCAGTACTTC. Residues: CASSYFDRQETQYF.

The J gene is TRBJ1-2, the V gene TRBV28; 8 nucleotides agree with TRBD1. The CDR3 is made up of 17 amino acids. The trim removed 4 bases at V and 6 bases at J, leaving 16 bases unmatched. CDR1 is MDHEN and CDR2 is SYDVKM in the germline V gene. The chain's CDR3 is CASSSPHRGGLWDGYTF. The CDR3 nucleotides are TGTGCCAGCAGTTCACCCCACAGGGGGGGGCTCTGGGATGGCTACACCTTC.

About this clone itself: Other DNA sequences from this sample encode an identical CDR3 as well. The chain joins TRBV18 to TRBJ2-1, with 13 positions matching TRBD2. Trimming cost V 3 bases and J 2 bases; bases outside gene matches: 1. Per germline, CDR1 KGHSH and CDR2 LQKENI. The CDR3 extends over 16 amino acids. In DNA, the CDR3 is TGTGCCAGCTCACCCGGACTAGCGGGGGCCTACAATGAGCAGTTCTTC. Translated: CASSPGLAGAYNEQFF.

The rearrangement links TRBV5-1 to TRBJ2-3; 10 bases line up with TRBD1. The trim removed 4 bases at V and 5 bases at J, leaving 4 bases unmatched. CDR3 length: 14 amino acids. CDR1 SGHRS and CDR2 YFSETQ come from the germline V gene. Here the CDR3 reads CASSDRGRKDTQYF. DNA for the CDR3: TGCGCCAGCAGCGACAGGGGGCGGAAAGATACGCAGTATTTT. The whole variable domain, remainder taken from reference TRBV5-1 and TRBJ2-3, is KAGVTQTPRYLIKTRGQQVTLSCSPISGHRSVSWYQQTPGQGLQFLFEYFSETQRNKGNFPGRFSGRQFSNSRSEMNVSTLELGDSALYLCASSDRGRKDTQYFGPGTRLTVL.

There are many counts of this clone. The J gene is TRBJ1-1, the V gene TRBV28; 9 bases agree with TRBD1. J was trimmed by 5 bases and V by 6 bases; bases with no gene match: 10. Germline assignment: CDR1 MDHEN and CDR2 SYDVKM. CDR3 length: 15 residues. The CDR3 DNA reads TGTGCCAGCAGCTCGCCGGGACAGGGTAGGACTGAAGCTTTCTTT. Its protein is CASSSPGQGRTEAFF.